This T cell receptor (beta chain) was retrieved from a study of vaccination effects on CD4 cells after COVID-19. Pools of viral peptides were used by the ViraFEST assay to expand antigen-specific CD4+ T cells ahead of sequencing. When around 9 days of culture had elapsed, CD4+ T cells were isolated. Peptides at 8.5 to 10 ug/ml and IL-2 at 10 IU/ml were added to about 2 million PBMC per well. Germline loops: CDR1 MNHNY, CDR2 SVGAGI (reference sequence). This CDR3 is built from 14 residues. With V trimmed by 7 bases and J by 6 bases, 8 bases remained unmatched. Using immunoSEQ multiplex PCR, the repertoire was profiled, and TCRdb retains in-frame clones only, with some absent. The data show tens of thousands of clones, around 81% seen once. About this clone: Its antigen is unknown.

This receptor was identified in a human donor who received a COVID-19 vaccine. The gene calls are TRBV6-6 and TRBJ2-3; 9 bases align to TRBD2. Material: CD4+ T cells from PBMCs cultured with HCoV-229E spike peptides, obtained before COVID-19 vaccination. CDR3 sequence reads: CASTQGAGGDTQYF. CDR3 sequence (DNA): TGTGCCAGCACACAAGGGGCGGGAGGGGATACGCAGTATTTT.